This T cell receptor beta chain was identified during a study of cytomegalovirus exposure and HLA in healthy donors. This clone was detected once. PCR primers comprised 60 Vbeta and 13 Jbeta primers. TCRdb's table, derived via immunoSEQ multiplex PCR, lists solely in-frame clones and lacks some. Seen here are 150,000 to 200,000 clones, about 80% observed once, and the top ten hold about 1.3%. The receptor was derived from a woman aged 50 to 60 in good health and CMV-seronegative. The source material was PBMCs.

CDR3 loop: CSVDRVRDRARGTQYF. CDR3 bases: TGCAGCGTTGATCGAGTCAGGGACAGGGCTAGGGGTACGCAGTATTTT. The rearrangement links TRBV29-1 to TRBJ2-3; TRBD1 matches 9 bases. V was clipped by 3 bases and J by 8 bases; unmatched bases: 15. Germline V gene data show CDR1 as SQVTM and CDR2 as ANQGSEA. This CDR3 has 16 amino acids.